The present entry profiles one T cell receptor beta chain with its context. Its antigen is unidentified. Germline CDR1 MNHNY, CDR2 SVGAGI (reference sequence). This CDR3 has 11 amino acids. Trimming left V 4 bases short and J 11 bases short, with 9 bases between. This sample is part of a study of T cell repertoires and HLA-DP antigens. At the level of the study: Alloantigens: one with one groove difference and one with approximately ten differences versus self.

Untouched CD4+ T cells were isolated by negative selection, averaging 97.7% purity. The PCR primers covered 54 TRBV and 13 TRBJ segments. The method was immunoSEQ multiplex PCR; TCRdb's version includes in-frame clones alone and lacks a portion of them. The sample includes roughly 110,000 clones, 80% to 95% of them seen just once. The V gene is TRBV6-6, the J gene TRBJ2-1; D not resolved. This clonotype originated in a young woman in good health and CMV-seronegative. Sequences were obtained from CD4+ T cells from PBMCs. CDR3 nucleotide sequence: TGTGCCAGCAGTTCCCCGCGAAAGCAGTTCTTC. Its translation: CASSSPRKQFF.